This is a list of T cell receptor beta chains from one sample in a study of cytomegalovirus exposure and HLA in healthy donors. The data were produced by immunoSEQ multiplex PCR, yet TCRdb's version contains in-frame clones alone and is incomplete. Of more than 90,000 clones detected, 55% to 70% appear once; the ten largest clones hold roughly 2%. The sample taken for sequencing was PBMCs. The source is a woman aged 30 to 39 in good health and CMV-seronegative. Each CDR3 is given with its conserved first and last residue. Fields, in order: V gene, clone size, D gene, J gene, CDR3 DNA, CDR3 protein. A D gene is named only where the DNA matches it firmly. Clone size appears in some rows only: once, few, many, or a class for an expanded clone.

V: TRBV28
size: few
D: .
J: TRBJ2-7
DNA: TGTGCCAGCAGTTTAGAGGGTCAGCTCGGGTACTTC
CDR3: CASSLEGQLGYF

V: TRBV28
size: .
D: TRBD2
J: TRBJ2-3
DNA: TGTGCCAGCAGTTCAGGATTACTAGCGGGAGGAGGGGATACGCAGTATTTT
CDR3: CASSSGLLAGGGDTQYF

V: TRBV27
size: .
D: TRBD2
J: TRBJ2-7
DNA: TGTGCCAGCAGCCCGGGACTAGCGGGCCAGCAGTACTTC
CDR3: CASSPGLAGQQYF

V: TRBV28
size: .
D: TRBD1
J: TRBJ1-4
DNA: TGTGCCAGCAAAACAGGGGGGAATGAAAAACTGTTTTTT
CDR3: CASKTGGNEKLFF

V: TRBV6-5
size: .
D: TRBD1
J: TRBJ2-7
DNA: TGTGCCAGCAGGTCCGAAGGGACAGGGATACACGAGCAGTACTTC
CDR3: CASRSEGTGIHEQYF

V: TRBV10-2
size: few
D: .
J: TRBJ2-5
DNA: TGCGCCAGCGGGGGCAGGTCGTACCAAGAGACCCAGTACTTC
CDR3: CASGGRSYQETQYF

V: TRBV6-1
size: few
D: .
J: TRBJ1-2
DNA: TGTGCCACTAAGTCCTTTACCTATGGCTACACCTTC
CDR3: CATKSFTYGYTF

V: TRBV29-1
size: .
D: .
J: TRBJ1-2
DNA: TGCAGCGTTGATGCGGACTATGGCTACACCTTC
CDR3: CSVDADYGYTF

V: TRBV30
size: few
D: .
J: TRBJ2-7
DNA: TGTGCCTGGAGTGTTGGAGGGGCGGCCTACGAGCAGTACTTC
CDR3: CAWSVGGAAYEQYF

V: TRBV30
size: .
D: TRBD2
J: TRBJ2-1
DNA: TGTGCCTGGAGTTTAGGACTAGCGGGAGTTGCCCATGAGCAGTTCTTC
CDR3: CAWSLGLAGVAHEQFF

V: TRBV7-9
size: few
D: TRBD1
J: TRBJ2-2
DNA: TGTGCCAGCAGCCGGGACAGGGGTACCCCCGGGGAGCTGTTTTTT
CDR3: CASSRDRGTPGELFF

V: TRBV11-1
size: .
D: TRBD2
J: TRBJ2-7
DNA: TGTGCCAGCAGCTTAGGTGCGGGAGAAGCCTACGAGCAGTACTTC
CDR3: CASSLGAGEAYEQYF

V: TRBV9
size: .
D: .
J: TRBJ2-7
DNA: TGTGCCAGCAGCGCCGACAGTCGCGGCTACTACGAGCAGTACTTC
CDR3: CASSADSRGYYEQYF

V: TRBV5-6
size: once
D: TRBD1
J: TRBJ1-2
DNA: TGTGCCAGCAGCTTTCAGGGGGGCGCGGTCTATGGCTACACCTTC
CDR3: CASSFQGGAVYGYTF

V: TRBV4-3
size: .
D: .
J: TRBJ2-3
DNA: TGCGCCAGCAGCCATGACGATAGCGGAAGTTTCACAGATACGCAGTATTTT
CDR3: CASSHDDSGSFTDTQYF

V: TRBV4-2
size: few
D: .
J: TRBJ1-1
DNA: TGTGCCAGCAGCCCACGGGAGGGTGGGAACACTGAAGCTTTCTTT
CDR3: CASSPREGGNTEAFF

V: TRBV13
size: .
D: TRBD1
J: TRBJ1-3
DNA: TGTGCCAGCAGCTTCCGACAGGGGTCATCTGGAAACACCATATATTTT
CDR3: CASSFRQGSSGNTIYF

V: TRBV28
size: .
D: .
J: TRBJ1-2
DNA: TGTGCCAGCAGTTTGCAACAGTCCTATGGCTACACCTTC
CDR3: CASSLQQSYGYTF

V: TRBV7-8
size: .
D: TRBD2
J: TRBJ2-2
DNA: TGTGCCAGCAGCCCCGCCGGACTAGCGGGAGTTCATCCCGGGGAGCTGTTTTTT
CDR3: CASSPAGLAGVHPGELFF

V: TRBV27
size: .
D: TRBD1
J: TRBJ2-7
DNA: TGTGCCAGCAGGAATGAACGACAGGGGCCCTACGAGCAGTACTTC
CDR3: CASRNERQGPYEQYF

V: TRBV6-1
size: .
D: .
J: TRBJ2-3
DNA: TGTGCCAGCAGTGAAGCGTGGACCGGGGCAGATACGCAGTATTTT
CDR3: CASSEAWTGADTQYF

V: TRBV5-1
size: .
D: TRBD2
J: TRBJ2-1
DNA: TGCGCCAGCAGCCCGTCTAGCGGGAGGGTCGATGAGCAGTTCTTC
CDR3: CASSPSSGRVDEQFF